There are a few counts of the clone carrying this T cell receptor (beta chain). What it binds is unknown. These data belong to a study of beta chain features in type 1 diabetes. The CDR3 loop spans 13 amino acids. The V end lost 4 bases, the J end lost 10 bases, and 15 bases lay between the germline ends. Germline V gene lookup returns CDR1 SGHDT and CDR2 YYEEEE. Stem cell-like memory, regulatory, central memory and naive CD4+ cells were sorted via CD45RO/CCR7/CD25/CD127/CD95/CD27. Sorting gave populations that all exceeded 95% purity. Study observations and caveats: Any HLA effect on TCRB rearrangement was left unresolved by small sub-analyses.

Every isolated RNA sample was fully reverse transcribed, so sequencing captured expressed TCRB transcripts. TCRdb keeps only in-frame clones here, not all; method: immunoSEQ multiplex PCR. The sample includes 300,000 to 350,000 clones, 14% seen only once; the top ten take approximately 7%. V usage is TRBV5-6 and J usage is TRBJ2-1; possibly TRBD2 for D (5 bases). Sequencing was performed on central memory CD4+ T cells from blood. The clonotype was recovered from a man aged 25-40 years in good health. In nucleotides, the CDR3 is TGTGCCAGCAGCCACCGGGATCGAGTAGAGCAGTTCTTC. It specifies CASSHRDRVEQFF.